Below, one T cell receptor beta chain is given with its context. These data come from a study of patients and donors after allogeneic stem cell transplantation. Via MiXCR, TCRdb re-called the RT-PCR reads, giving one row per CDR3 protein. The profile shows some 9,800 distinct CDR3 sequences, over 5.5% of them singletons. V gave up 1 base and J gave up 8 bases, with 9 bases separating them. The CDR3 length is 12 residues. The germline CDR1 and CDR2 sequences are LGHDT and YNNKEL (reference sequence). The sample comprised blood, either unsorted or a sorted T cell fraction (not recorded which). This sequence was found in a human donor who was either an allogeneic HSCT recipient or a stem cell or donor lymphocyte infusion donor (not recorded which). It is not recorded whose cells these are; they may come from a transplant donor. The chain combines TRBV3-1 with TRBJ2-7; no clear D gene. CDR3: CASSQGDHQQYF. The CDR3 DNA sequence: TGTGCCAGCAGCCAAGGAGACCATCAGCAGTACTTC.